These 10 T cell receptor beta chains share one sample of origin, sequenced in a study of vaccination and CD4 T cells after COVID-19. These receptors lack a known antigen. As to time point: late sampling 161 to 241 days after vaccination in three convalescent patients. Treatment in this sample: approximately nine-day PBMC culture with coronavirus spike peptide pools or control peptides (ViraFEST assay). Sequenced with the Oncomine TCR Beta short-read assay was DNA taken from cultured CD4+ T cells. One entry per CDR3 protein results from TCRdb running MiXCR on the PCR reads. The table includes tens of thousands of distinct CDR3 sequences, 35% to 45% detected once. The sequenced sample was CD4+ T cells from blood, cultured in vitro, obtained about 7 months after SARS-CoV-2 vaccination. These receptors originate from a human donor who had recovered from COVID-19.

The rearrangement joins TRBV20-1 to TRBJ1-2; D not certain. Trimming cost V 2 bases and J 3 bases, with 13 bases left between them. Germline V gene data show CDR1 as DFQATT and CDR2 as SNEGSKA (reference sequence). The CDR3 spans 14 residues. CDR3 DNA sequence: TGCAGTGCTAGACCTCACCTCAACTACTATGGCTACACCTTC. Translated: CSARPHLNYYGYTF.

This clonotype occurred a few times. CDR3 in DNA: TGTGCCAGCAGTAAGATGGACAGCTACGAGCAGTACTTC. Protein: CASSKMDSYEQYF. This rearrangement joins TRBV25-1 to TRBJ2-7, with D maybe TRBD1 (6 bases). From germline, CDR1 is MGHDK and CDR2 SYGVNS. The V gene lost 5 bases and the J gene lost 3 bases, with 11 bases spanning the gap. This CDR3 comprises 13 residues.

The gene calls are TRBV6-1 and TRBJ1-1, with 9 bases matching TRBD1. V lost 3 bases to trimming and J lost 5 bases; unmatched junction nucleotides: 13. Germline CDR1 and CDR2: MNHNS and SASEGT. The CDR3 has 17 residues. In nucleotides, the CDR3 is TGTGCCAGCAGTGACCAACCCCTGGACAGGGGAGGAACTGAAGCTTTCTTT. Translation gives CASSDQPLDRGGTEAFF.

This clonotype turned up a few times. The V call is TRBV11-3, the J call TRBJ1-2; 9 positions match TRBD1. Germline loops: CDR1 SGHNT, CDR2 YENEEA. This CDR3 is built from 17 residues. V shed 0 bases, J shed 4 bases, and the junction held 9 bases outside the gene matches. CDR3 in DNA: TGTGCCAGCAGCTTAGAGGGGACAGGGAATGCCCCCTATGGCTACACCTTC. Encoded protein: CASSLEGTGNAPYGYTF.

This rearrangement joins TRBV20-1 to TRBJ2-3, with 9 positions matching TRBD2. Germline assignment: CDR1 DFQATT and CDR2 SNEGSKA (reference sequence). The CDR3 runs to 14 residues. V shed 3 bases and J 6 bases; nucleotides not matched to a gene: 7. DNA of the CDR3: TGCAGTGCTAGCTCGCCTAGCGGGGTGGATACGCAGTATTTT. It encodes CSASSPSGVDTQYF.

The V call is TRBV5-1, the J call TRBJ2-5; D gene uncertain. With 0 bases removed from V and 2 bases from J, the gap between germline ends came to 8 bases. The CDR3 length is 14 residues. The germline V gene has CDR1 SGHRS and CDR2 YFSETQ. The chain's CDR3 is CASSLGHVQETQYF. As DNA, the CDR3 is TGCGCCAGCAGCTTGGGCCACGTACAAGAGACCCAGTACTTC.

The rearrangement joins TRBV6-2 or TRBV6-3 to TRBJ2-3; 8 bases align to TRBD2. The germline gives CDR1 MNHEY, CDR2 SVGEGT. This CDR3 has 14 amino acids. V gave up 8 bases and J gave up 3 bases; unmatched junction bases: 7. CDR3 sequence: CASVRAGGTDTQYF. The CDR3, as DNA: TGTGCCAGCGTACGGGCGGGGGGAACAGATACGCAGTATTTT.

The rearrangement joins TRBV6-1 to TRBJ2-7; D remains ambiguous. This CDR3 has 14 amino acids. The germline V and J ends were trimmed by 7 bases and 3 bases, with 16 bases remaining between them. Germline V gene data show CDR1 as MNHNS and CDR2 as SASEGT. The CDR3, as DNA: TGTGCCAGCACCCCCCTGGGCAGGAGCTACGAGCAGTACTTC. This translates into CASTPLGRSYEQYF.

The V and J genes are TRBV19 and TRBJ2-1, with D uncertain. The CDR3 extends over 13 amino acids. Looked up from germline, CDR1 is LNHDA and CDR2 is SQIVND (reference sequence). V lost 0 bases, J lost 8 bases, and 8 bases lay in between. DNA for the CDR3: TGTGCCAGTAGTATAGATAGGTTCGATGAGCAGTTCTTC. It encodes CASSIDRFDEQFF.

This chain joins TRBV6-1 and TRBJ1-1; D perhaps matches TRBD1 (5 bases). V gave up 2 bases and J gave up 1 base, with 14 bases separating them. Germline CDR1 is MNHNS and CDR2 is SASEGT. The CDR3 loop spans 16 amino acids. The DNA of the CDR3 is TGTGCCAGCAGTGAATACGTTGGGGGGGGGAACACTGAAGCTTTCTTT. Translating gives CASSEYVGGGNTEAFF.